What follows are 19 T cell receptor beta chains derived from one specimen sequenced in a study of response to subunit inactivated influenza vaccine. TCRdb analysed the RT-PCR reads with MiXCR anew, one entry per CDR3 protein. The sample comprises about 700,000 distinct CDR3 sequences, about 15% of which are singletons, and approximately 7% rests with the top ten. The source material was PBMCs from blood, sampled around 15 days before vaccination. The receptors come from a man aged 45-65 years who received an inactivated influenza vaccine.

The genes are TRBV6-5 and TRBJ2-2, with D perhaps TRBD2 (6 bases). CDR1 and CDR2 from the germline V gene are MNHEY and SVGAGI. Trimming stripped 0 bases from V and 5 bases from J, with 10 bases between. The CDR3 sequence is 15 residues long. The CDR3 is CASSYSKGRTGELFF. The CDR3 DNA sequence: TGTGCCAGCAGTTACTCGAAGGGGAGGACCGGGGAGCTGTTTTTT.

A few counts support this clonotype. V gene TRBV28 combines with J gene TRBJ2-2; 7 bases agree with TRBD2. Trimming cost V 6 bases and J 2 bases; bases outside gene matches: 9. CDR1 and CDR2 from the germline V gene are MDHEN and SYDVKM. The CDR3 runs 16 residues. The CDR3 here is CASSQFGGVNTGELFF. The CDR3 DNA follows: TGTGCCAGCAGCCAGTTTGGGGGGGTCAACACCGGGGAGCTGTTTTTT.

This chain links TRBV29-1 with TRBJ2-2, with 7 bases fitting TRBD1. The germline V gene encodes CDR1 SQVTM and CDR2 ANQGSEA. This CDR3 region has 14 residues. J lost 4 bases, V lost 7 bases, and 9 bases had no gene match. The CDR3 DNA is TGCAGCGCCGAGAGAGGGGGCATCACCGGGGAGCTGTTTTTT. Protein: CSAERGGITGELFF.

This clonotype came up many times. The chain uses TRBV5-1 and TRBJ2-1; perhaps TRBD2 as D (5 bases). Per the germline V gene, CDR1 is SGHRS and CDR2 is YFSETQ. CDR3 length: 14 residues. The ends were cut back, 6 bases at V and 4 bases at J, with 14 bases in the middle. CDR3 loop: CASTSGDPYNEQFF. CDR3 DNA sequence: TGCGCCAGCACTTCCGGGGATCCTTACAATGAGCAGTTCTTC. Using reference TRBV5-1 and TRBJ2-1 for the parts outside the CDR3, the full variable domain is KAGVTQTPRYLIKTRGQQVTLSCSPISGHRSVSWYQQTPGQGLQFLFEYFSETQRNKGNFPGRFSGRQFSNSRSEMNVSTLELGDSALYLCASTSGDPYNEQFFGPGTRLTVL.

This clonotype was picked up a small number of times. The genes are TRBV2 and TRBJ2-3; TRBD2 matches at 14 bases. The CDR3 has 17 residues. Unmatched junction bases numbered 10, after V lost 6 bases and J lost 5 bases. Per the germline V gene, CDR1 is SNHLY and CDR2 is FYNNEI. The CDR3 DNA follows: TGTGCCAGCAGCGAGGGGACTAGCGGGGGAAAAGTAGATACGCAGTATTTT. Amino acids: CASSEGTSGGKVDTQYF. Looking up the rest from reference TRBV2 and TRBJ2-3 gives the full variable domain: EPEVTQTPSHQVTQMGQEVILRCVPISNHLYFYWYRQILGQKVEFLVSFYNNEISEKSEIFDDQFSVERPDGSNFTLKIRSTKLEDSAMYFCASSEGTSGGKVDTQYFGPGTRLTVL.

Comment on this clonotype: A much larger clone differs by one base, so this may be a read error. The chain couples TRBV5-4 to TRBJ1-1; D is possibly TRBD1 (5 bases). This CDR3 region has 13 residues. Trimming pared 4 bases from V and 1 base from J, leaving 8 bases between. Germline CDR1 SGHNT, CDR2 YYREEE (reference sequence). In DNA form, the CDR3 reads TGTGCCAGCAGCCGGGACGGGAACACTGAAGCTTTCTTT. Translation gives CASSRDGNTEAFF.

The chain links TRBV29-1 to TRBJ1-1, with 11 bases identical to TRBD1. J was trimmed by 1 base and V by 6 bases; bases with no gene match: 4. This CDR3 comprises 14 residues. The germline V gene encodes CDR1 SQVTM and CDR2 ANQGSEA. CDR3 nucleotides: TGCAGCGTAGGACAGGGGGCTCAGAACACTGAAGCTTTCTTT. Translating it yields CSVGQGAQNTEAFF. The complete variable domain, with remaining parts taken from reference TRBV29-1 and TRBJ1-1, reads SAVISQKPSRDICQRGTSLTIQCQVDSQVTMMFWYRQQPGQSLTLIATANQGSEATYESGFVIDKFPISRPNLTFSTLTVSNMSPEDSSIYLCSVGQGAQNTEAFFGQGTRLTVV.

In this sample, this clonotype turned up a few times. In DNA form, the CDR3 reads TGTGCCAGCAGTTTGGAACAGGGATCCACCGGGGAGCTGTTTTTT. Residues: CASSLEQGSTGELFF. This chain joins TRBV12-3 or TRBV12-4 and TRBJ2-2; D is perhaps TRBD1 (6 bases). This CDR3 has 15 residues. Trimming removed 3 bases at V and 4 bases at J, with 12 bases between.

The V and J genes are TRBV7-6 and TRBJ2-5; 13 positions match TRBD2. Trimming at V came to 4 bases and at J to 5 bases, leaving 7 bases not matched to a gene. The germline V gene has CDR1 SGHVS and CDR2 FNYEAQ. This CDR3 is built from 16 residues. The CDR3 DNA follows: TGTGCCAGCAGCTCAAGACTAGCGGGAGGAATGGAGACCCAGTACTTC. It yields the protein CASSSRLAGGMETQYF.

The chain recombines TRBV5-1 with TRBJ2-3, with 8 bases identical to TRBD2. V gave up 4 bases and J gave up 2 bases; unmatched junction bases: 9. Germline CDR1 SGHRS, CDR2 YFSETQ. This CDR3 has 16 residues. The CDR3 spells CASSPPFGGATDTQYF. The CDR3 region has the DNA TGCGCCAGCAGCCCCCCTTTCGGGGGGGCCACAGATACGCAGTATTTT.

There are a few counts of this clonotype. This sequence joins TRBV6-5 and TRBJ2-3; no definite D call. The CDR3 covers 14 residues. Germline CDR1 is MNHEY and CDR2 is SVGAGI. V was clipped by 0 bases and J by 5 bases, with 9 bases between them. As DNA, the CDR3 is TGTGCCAGCAGTTACTCGGTGGGCCGAGATACGCAGTATTTT. This encodes CASSYSVGRDTQYF.

This clonotype came up a few times. The V gene is TRBV6-2 or TRBV6-3, the J gene TRBJ2-7, with TRBD1 matching 7 bases. The CDR3 contains 17 residues. The trim removed 7 bases at V and 3 bases at J, leaving 18 bases unmatched. The germline CDR1 and CDR2 sequences are MNHEY and SVGEGT. CDR3 coding DNA: TGTGCCAGCACCGAACCTCACGCGACAGGGCGGATCTACGAGCAGTACTTC. Protein sequence: CASTEPHATGRIYEQYF.

This clonotype showed up just a few times. The chain carries TRBV12-5 and TRBJ1-5; D remains unclear. Germline CDR1 is LGHNT and CDR2 is FRNRAP. V was pared by 9 bases and J by 0 bases, with 9 bases between. CDR3 size: 13 residues. The CDR3 sequence: CASSAYSNQPQHF. DNA for the CDR3: TGTGCTAGCTCTGCGTATAGCAATCAGCCCCAGCATTTT.

This clonotype was seen at least ten times. This chain links TRBV12-3 or TRBV12-4 with TRBJ1-1; TRBD1 is a possible D gene (5 bases). CDR3 length equals 15 residues. Trimming left V 7 bases short and J 0 bases short, with 15 bases between. CDR3 loop: CASTPSGRMNTEAFF. In DNA, the CDR3 is TGTGCCAGCACCCCATCGGGACGCATGAACACTGAAGCTTTCTTT.

This chain links TRBV24-1 with TRBJ2-5; maybe TRBD2 (6 bases). Deletions cut 0 bases from V and 2 bases from J, with 12 bases between. The V gene's germline CDR1 is KGHDR and CDR2 SFDVKD. The CDR3 is 16 amino acids. The CDR3 loop reads CATSDLRLGGQETQYF. The CDR3 DNA follows: TGTGCCACCAGTGATTTGCGGCTGGGAGGACAAGAGACCCAGTACTTC.

The chain has TRBV5-1 and TRBJ2-6; D is undetermined. The CDR3 runs 16 residues. The germline V gene has CDR1 SGHRS and CDR2 YFSETQ. Trimming took off 0 bases at V and 0 bases at J, with 7 bases between the two ends. CDR3: CASSLEGSSGANVLTF. The CDR3 DNA reads TGCGCCAGCAGCTTGGAGGGATCCTCTGGGGCCAACGTCCTGACTTTC.

The rearrangement links TRBV6-2 or TRBV6-3 to TRBJ2-1; D possibly corresponds to TRBD2 (7 bases). Trimming left V 6 bases short and J 6 bases short, with 18 bases between. CDR1 and CDR2 from the germline V gene are MNHEY and SVGEGT. This CDR3 contains 15 residues. Here the CDR3 reads CASSPPAGALNEQFF. As DNA, the CDR3 is TGTGCCAGCAGCCCCCCGGCGGGGGCCCTCAATGAGCAGTTCTTC.

This clonotype was observed a few times. This chain uses TRBV6-2 or TRBV6-3 with TRBJ1-5; D remains ambiguous. The V end lost 5 bases, the J end lost 9 bases, and 11 bases lay between the germline ends. From germline, CDR1 is MNHEY and CDR2 SVGEGT. This CDR3 contains 12 residues. CDR3 DNA sequence: TGTGCCAGCAGTCAGATAGGATGGCCCCAGCATTTT. Translated: CASSQIGWPQHF.

A few counts support this clonotype. The chain links TRBV4-2 to TRBJ2-2, with D perhaps matching TRBD2 (5 bases). Germline V gene lookup returns CDR1 LGHNA and CDR2 YNFKEQ. CDR3 length equals 12 residues. V lost 6 bases, J lost 6 bases, and 8 bases lay in between. The CDR3 is CASRGEAGELFF. The DNA of the CDR3 is TGTGCCAGCAGGGGAGAGGCCGGGGAGCTGTTTTTT.